Listed below are T cell receptor beta chains from one sample, sequenced in a study of identical twins. TCRdb recomputed calls from the 5' RACE reads with MiXCR, one row per CDR3 protein. The sample contains about 1.7 million distinct CDR3 sequences, less than 40% of which appear only once. The sequenced sample was cord blood. The receptors stem from a newborn girl in good health. Both conserved end residues are part of each CDR3. The D gene is left open where the match is weak.

v_call,d_call,cdr3_aa
TRBV12-3/TRBV12-4,-,CASSSLQELETQYF
TRBV2,TRBD2,CASSRPASGADNEQFF
TRBV2,TRBD2,CASRTSGRGVYEQYF
TRBV10-3,-,CAISDLSGQTYEQYF
TRBV29-1,TRBD1,CSVDRGHTGELFF
TRBV14,-,CASTTELTNTEAFF
TRBV28,TRBD1,CASQNPGQGAYEQYF
TRBV6-6,-,CASSYAENSPLHF
TRBV2,-,CASSVGGGPYNEQFF
TRBV20-1,TRBD1,CSARKLGTAYSSQPQHF
TRBV3-1,-,CASSRGAPGYTF
TRBV9,-,CASSPQWKGRRSTDTQYF
TRBV4-1,-,CASRRTAANYGYTF
TRBV20-1,-,CSASSPWDEKLFF
TRBV18,-,CASSPPNRLLYNEQFF
TRBV29-1,-,CSVARFSYEQYF
TRBV13,-,CASSGLTGRYTF
TRBV10-3,TRBD2,CAIRSSGRSYERYF
TRBV7-2,TRBD1,CASSLEGALANEKLFF
TRBV6-6,TRBD2,CASTITSGNYEQYF
TRBV27,TRBD2,CASRRLAGRSYEQYF
TRBV20-1,TRBD2,CSARDRTSGGKETQYF
TRBV3-1,-,CASSQDMGHPGYTF
TRBV5-1,-,CASSSEGEKLFF
TRBV4-2,-,CASSQGWEDEQYF
TRBV5-1,TRBD1,CASSLQGEVNTEAFF
TRBV11-2,-,CASSGAVVEAFF
TRBV5-1,TRBD2,CTPSGLRTDTQYF
TRBV2,-,CASSEGQGPSGNTIYF
TRBV12-3/TRBV12-4,TRBD2,CASIPAGAFYNEQYF
TRBV21-1,-,CASRNRGHHEQYF
TRBV27,TRBD2,CASSLGGGLAGVFYEQYF
TRBV29-1,-,CSVEDLRASSLPQFF
TRBV20-1,-,CSARDTARSNQPQHF
TRBV14,-,CAGSQANFGKNIQYF
TRBV27,TRBD1,CASSSTGVGEQYF
TRBV2,-,CASSEVSHSYNSPLHF
TRBV4-2,-,CASSQGPRENTEAFF